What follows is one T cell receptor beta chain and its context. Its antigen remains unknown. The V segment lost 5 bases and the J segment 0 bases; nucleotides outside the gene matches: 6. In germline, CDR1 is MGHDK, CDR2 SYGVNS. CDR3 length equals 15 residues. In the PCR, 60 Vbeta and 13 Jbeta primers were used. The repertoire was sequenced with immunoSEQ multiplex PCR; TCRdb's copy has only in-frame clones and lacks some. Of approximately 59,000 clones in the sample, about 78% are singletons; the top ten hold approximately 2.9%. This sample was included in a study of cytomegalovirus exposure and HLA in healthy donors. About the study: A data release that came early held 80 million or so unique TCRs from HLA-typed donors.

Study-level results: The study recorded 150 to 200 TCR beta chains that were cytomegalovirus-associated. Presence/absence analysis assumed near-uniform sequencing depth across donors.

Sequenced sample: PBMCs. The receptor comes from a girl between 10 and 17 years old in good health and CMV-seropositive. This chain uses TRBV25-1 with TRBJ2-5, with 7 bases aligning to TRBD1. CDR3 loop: CASSSPGQNQETQYF. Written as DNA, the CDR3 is TGTGCCAGCAGTTCACCGGGACAGAACCAAGAGACCCAGTACTTC.